This T cell receptor beta chain was documented in a study of shared clonotypes between healthy human individuals (dated by TCRdb to 2020 to 2021). Notes on the research overall: The cohort comprised a couple of women and a few men aged 18 to 49 years. Per donor, three plates each were used for CD4 naive and CD4 memory, two for CD8 naive, and one for CD8 memory. The study deeply sequenced blood TCR repertoires of several healthy adults to estimate repertoire size and the extent of clonotype sharing between individuals. Libraries were prepared and TCR repertoires were sequenced by different laboratories using diverse techniques, in order to increase sequencing depth and limit assay-specific biases. Between about 0.9 and 10 billion PBMCs per donor were obtained by leukapheresis. The paper as a whole reports these results and caveats: Sampling was restricted to blood, and TCR repertoires in tissue are likely to differ from TCR repertoires in blood. Pairwise subsampling indicated that sequencing depth was expected to affect the degree of clonotype sharing among donors. Rarefaction of sorted-subset datasets indicated incomplete sequencing despite the large sequencing depth. About 5% of naive CD4, 3% to 3.5% of naive CD8, 2% to 2.5% of memory CD4, and approximately 0.4% of memory CD8 clonotypes were shared across a few donors. Estimated clonotype richness was generally larger for naive than for memory subsets. The small number of donors limited the genetic and exposure-history diversity represented. Higher generation probabilities were observed for clonotypes shared by all four sorted-subset donors than for non-shared clonotypes.

Regarding this clone: What this receptor recognizes is not known. Per-base qualities were not stored, and no clone one base away is much larger.

Using the deep immunoSEQ assay, TCR CDR3 regions were amplified from genomic DNA by multiplex PCR. For each cell subset, the extracted genomic DNA was distributed evenly across all wells of several immunoSEQ 96-well plates, and each plate served as one replicate. For sorted subsets, each replicate PCR was loaded with approximately 0.2 ug genomic DNA, equivalent to roughly 30,000 T cell genomes. The purified libraries were quantified using a Qubit 3.0 fluorometer, sized with a Bioanalyzer 2100, and then quantified again using the KAPA Library Quantification kit. A separate single-read 150-cycle Illumina NextSeq 550 flow cell was used to sequence each immunoSEQ 96-well plate. Per the source publication's procedure: Because the immunoSEQ output held only junctional sequences and lacked quality scores, the filtering could not match the filtering applied to full-length reads. Sequences were annotated with PyIR, a Python wrapper for IgBLAST v1.9, using IMGT germline references to assign V/J genes and CDR3. Reads with weak V/J assignments (E-value above 1e-6), missing CDR3, stop codons, out-of-frame junctions, or ambiguous translated residues were removed. A V3J clonotype was defined by an identical inferred V gene, J gene, and CDR3 amino acid sequence. The percentage overlap between two repertoires was calculated by dividing the number of shared unique clonotypes by the size of the smaller repertoire. Three approaches were used to assess repertoire richness: RTK rarefaction, the Chao1 estimator, and Recon v2.1 estimates of unobserved clonotypes. For all TCRbeta clonotypes obtained by the gDNA method from a few donors, generation probabilities were computed with OLGA. TCRdb obtained this table from immuneACCESS and retained in-frame rearrangements with V and J assigned. These tables miss some clones; where compared with another copy, unresolved V genes account for less than half of the shortfall, and the remainder is unexplained. That table gives V, J and clone size, and the DNA gave D and trimming. The sample includes 2 million to 2.5 million clones, with approximately 95% observed a single time. About 0.39% of the sample goes to the ten largest clones.

The CDR3 spans 14 residues, from the cysteine through the phenylalanine. The entry retains the CDR3 DNA only, 42 bases that are in frame from base 1. As encoded in the germline V gene, CDR1 is MNHEY while CDR2 is SVGAGI. V is clipped by 6 bases and J by 4 bases, and the sequence between their germline boundaries is 12 bases long. The donors were healthy, HIV-negative adults who had no recently reported acute infections or vaccinations. Only Caucasian adults living in Nashville, Tennessee, USA were represented among the donors. CD4+ T cells were enriched by magnetic negative selection, after which naive cells were positively selected on CD45RA and the negative fraction was taken as the memory subset. Blood was collected by leukapheresis, and PBMCs were isolated by Ficoll-Histopaque density gradient centrifugation and then cryopreserved in liquid nitrogen vapor phase. Purity and quantity of every magnetically sorted T cell population were checked by analytical flow cytometry. Genomic DNA was isolated from every sorted fraction and measured by UV absorbance on a Nanodrop 2000c.

The sample comprised naive CD4+ T cells from PBMCs. Read against the paper, the sample's cell subset or site label means: CD45RA+ positively selected. The chain was built from TRBV6-5 and TRBJ2-2; tentative D gene TRBD1, with 5 bases matching. This receptor was identified in a man in his late teens or twenties in good health. Some clones in this sample may be carry-over from other donors' samples. The CDR3 reads CASRSQGPTGELFF. Read as DNA, the sequence is TGTGCCAGCAGATCGCAGGGCCCCACCGGGGAGCTGTTTTTT.